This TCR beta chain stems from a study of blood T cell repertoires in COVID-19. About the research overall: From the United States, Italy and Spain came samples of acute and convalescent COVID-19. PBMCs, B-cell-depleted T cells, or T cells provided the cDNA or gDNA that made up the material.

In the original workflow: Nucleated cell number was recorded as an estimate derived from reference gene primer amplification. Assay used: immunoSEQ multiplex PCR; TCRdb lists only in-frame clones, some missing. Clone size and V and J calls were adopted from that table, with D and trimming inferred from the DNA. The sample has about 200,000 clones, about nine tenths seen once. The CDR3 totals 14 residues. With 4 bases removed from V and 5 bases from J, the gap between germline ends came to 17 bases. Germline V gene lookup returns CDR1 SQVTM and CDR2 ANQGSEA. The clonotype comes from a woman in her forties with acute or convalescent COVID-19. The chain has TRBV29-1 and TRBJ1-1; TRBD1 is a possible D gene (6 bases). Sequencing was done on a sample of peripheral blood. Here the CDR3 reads CSVGAQGSLTEAFF. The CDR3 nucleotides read TGCAGCGTTGGGGCACAGGGTAGTTTAACTGAAGCTTTCTTT.